The rows below give T cell receptor beta chains drawn from one sample of a study of T cells in Graves' hyperthyroidism and ophthalmopathy. TCRdb independently ran MiXCR on the multiplex PCR reads; one entry per CDR3 protein. The table lists 250,000 or so distinct CDR3 sequences, 13% to 15% of them singletons. Sequenced input: blood. These receptors were collected from a woman between 40 and 55 years old with Graves' hyperthyroidism that later progressed to Graves' ophthalmopathy. Each CDR3 is given with its conserved first and last residue. The order of the fields is J gene, V gene, clone size, D gene, CDR3 protein, CDR3 DNA. D genes are given only for firm matches. Where a row states a size, it is once, few, many or the class of an expanded clone; other rows omit it.

TRBJ2-7	TRBV13	many	TRBD2	CASSSTSGRYEQYF	TGTGCCAGCAGCTCTACTAGCGGGAGGTACGAGCAGTACTTC
TRBJ2-1	TRBV28	many	-	CASSLIDYATDEQFF	TGTGCCAGCAGTTTAATTGACTACGCAACGGATGAGCAGTTCTTC
TRBJ2-5	TRBV29-1	-	TRBD2	CSVEDRVSSGSRETQYF	TGCAGCGTCGAGGACAGGGTTTCTAGCGGGAGTCGGGAGACCCAGTACTTC
TRBJ2-1	TRBV20-1	few	-	CSARREYNEQFF	TGCAGTGCTAGACGGGAGTACAATGAGCAGTTCTTC
TRBJ1-6	TRBV27	many	TRBD1	CASSLDRSSYNSPLHF	TGTGCCAGCAGCCTGGACAGGAGCTCCTATAATTCACCCCTCCACTTT
TRBJ2-1	TRBV4-1	few	-	CASSRHNEQFF	TGCGCCAGCAGCCGCCACAATGAGCAGTTCTTC
TRBJ2-1	TRBV5-1	-	-	CASSSVQKGYNEQFF	TGCGCCAGCAGCTCGGTTCAGAAGGGCTACAATGAGCAGTTCTTC
TRBJ2-2	TRBV6-5	many	-	CASSYSRRGSRTGELFF	TGTGCCAGCAGTTACTCTCGCAGGGGTTCGCGGACCGGGGAGCTGTTTTTT
TRBJ2-4	TRBV3-1	-	TRBD2	CASSQDTLAGGVQYF	TGTGCCAGCAGCCAAGATACCCTAGCGGGAGGCGTTCAGTACTTC
TRBJ1-5	TRBV4-1	-	-	CASSHLRFPDQPQHF	TGCGCCAGCAGCCACTTACGTTTCCCGGATCAGCCCCAGCATTTT
TRBJ1-1	TRBV5-4	many	TRBD1	CASSSGQAPEAFF	TGTGCCAGCAGCTCCGGACAGGCGCCTGAAGCTTTCTTT
TRBJ2-3	TRBV20-1	few	TRBD2	CSARGATSGSTDTQYF	TGCAGTGCTAGGGGGGCGACTAGCGGGAGCACAGATACGCAGTATTTT
TRBJ2-2	TRBV19	many	-	CASWGTGELFF	TGTGCCAGTTGGGGTACCGGGGAGCTGTTTTTT
TRBJ2-3	TRBV6-1	many	-	CASSYGVSDTQYF	TGTGCCAGCAGTTACGGCGTGTCAGATACGCAGTATTTT
TRBJ2-2	TRBV11-2	many	-	CASSRGFIGRMRPGTGELFF	TGTGCCAGCAGCCGGGGGTTTATCGGGAGAATGCGTCCCGGCACCGGGGAGCTGTTTTTT
TRBJ2-7	TRBV6-5	many	TRBD2	CASSYGTSGPYEQYF	TGTGCCAGCAGTTACGGGACTAGCGGTCCCTACGAGCAGTACTTC
TRBJ1-1	TRBV18	-	-	CASSPLRGPGGNTEAFF	TGTGCCAGCTCACCACTCCGAGGGCCTGGCGGGAACACTGAAGCTTTCTTT
TRBJ1-4	TRBV7-9	many	-	CASSSLQGSWEKLFF	TGTGCCAGCAGCTCACTTCAAGGCAGTTGGGAAAAACTGTTTTTT
TRBJ2-2	TRBV20-1	-	TRBD2	CSAPAGGPAGELFF	TGCAGTGCTCCAGCGGGAGGGCCCGCCGGGGAGCTGTTTTTT
TRBJ2-2	TRBV27	many	-	CASSGGYGRAGNGELFF	TGTGCCAGCTCAGGGGGTTACGGGAGGGCCGGAAACGGGGAGCTGTTTTTT
TRBJ2-2	TRBV28	many	-	CASSPGTALTGELFF	TGTGCCAGCAGCCCTGGGACGGCTCTCACCGGGGAGCTGTTTTTT
TRBJ1-2	TRBV6-1	many	-	CASEGSANYGYTF	TGTGCCAGCGAGGGGTCGGCCAACTATGGCTACACCTTC
TRBJ1-2	TRBV10-3	many	-	CAISDYRERDYGYTF	TGTGCCATCAGCGATTACAGGGAGAGGGACTATGGCTACACCTTC
TRBJ1-2	TRBV12-3/TRBV12-4	-	-	CASSLENGFNYGYTF	TGTGCCAGCAGTTTGGAGAACGGCTTTAACTATGGCTACACCTTC
TRBJ1-1	TRBV24-1	few	-	CATSDGALNIEAFF	TGTGCCACCAGTGATGGGGCATTGAACATTGAAGCTTTCTTT
TRBJ2-7	TRBV5-1	many	-	CASRLGSYEQYF	TGCGCCAGCAGACTGGGCTCCTACGAGCAGTACTTC
TRBJ1-5	TRBV28	many	TRBD1	CASSGRGQGHQPQHF	TGTGCCAGCAGTGGCCGGGGACAGGGGCATCAGCCCCAGCATTTT
TRBJ2-7	TRBV5-4	few	TRBD1	CASSLGPGQGSYEQYF	TGTGCCAGCAGCTTGGGACCGGGACAGGGCTCCTACGAGCAGTACTTC
TRBJ2-1	TRBV15	many	-	CATSRDLGDEQFF	TGTGCCACCAGCAGAGATCTCGGAGATGAGCAGTTCTTC
TRBJ2-1	TRBV12-3/TRBV12-4	many	TRBD2	CASSKGRGLGARNEQFF	TGTGCCAGCAGCAAGGGGCGGGGACTAGGGGCTCGGAATGAGCAGTTCTTC
TRBJ2-7	TRBV18	many	-	CASSPSQGFTYEQYF	TGTGCCAGCTCACCTTCTCAGGGATTTACCTACGAGCAGTACTTC
TRBJ2-5	TRBV12-3/TRBV12-4	many	-	CASTPGSTGGTQYF	TGTGCCAGCACCCCGGGGAGCACCGGGGGGACCCAGTACTTC
TRBJ1-5	TRBV20-1	-	-	CSARVPGPDNQPQHF	TGCAGTGCTAGAGTTCCGGGCCCTGACAATCAGCCCCAGCATTTT
TRBJ2-3	TRBV3-1	many	TRBD2	CASSQDDRGLATDTQYF	TGTGCCAGCAGCCAAGACGACAGGGGACTAGCGACAGATACGCAGTATTTT
TRBJ2-5	TRBV20-1	many	TRBD2	CSASWTSGSGTQYF	TGCAGTGCTTCCTGGACTAGCGGGAGCGGGACCCAGTACTTC
TRBJ2-7	TRBV3-1	many	-	CASSRGGADEQYF	TGTGCCAGCAGCCGTGGAGGGGCCGACGAGCAGTACTTC